This T cell receptor beta chain emerged from a study of siplizumab effects on memory and regulatory T cells. Study observations and caveats: The study found that siplizumab significantly reduced alloreactive sequences traceable to unstimulated CD4+ memory cells. Memory cells seemed less diverse than naive T cells, which also seemed major contributors to the alloresponse. A naive or memory phenotype could not be assigned to roughly 80-97% of the proliferating CD4+ or CD8+ clones.

Points on this clone: What it binds is unknown.

Assaying covered 85,000 to 100,000 TCR templates per sample. Clones were read by immunoSEQ multiplex PCR, and TCRdb kept only the in-frame ones, dropping some. The table shows 50,000 to 70,000 clones, with just over 95% occurring only once. This CDR3 spans 16 amino acids. Germline assignment: CDR1 SGDLS and CDR2 YYNGEE. The J segment lost 3 bases and the V segment lost 1 base, leaving 9 bases of the junction unmatched. Sequencing was carried out using naive CD8+ T cells sorted from blood. The clonotype comes from a human donor in good health. This chain links TRBV9 with TRBJ2-7, with 8 bases aligning to TRBD1. The CDR3 reads CASSVSLGTGNYEQYF. As DNA, the CDR3 is TGTGCCAGCAGCGTATCTTTAGGGACAGGAAACTACGAGCAGTACTTC.